Listed below are T cell receptor beta chains from one sample, sequenced in a study of blood T cells in healthy people across ages. TCRdb re-called the 5' RACE reads through MiXCR, storing one row per CDR3 protein. The repertoire includes some 690,000 distinct CDR3 sequences, approximately 22% of them detected once, and roughly 22% sits in the top ten. Sequenced sample: blood. All receptors derive from a man aged 70 or older in good health. The CDR3 runs from the conserved cysteine through the conserved F or W. D genes are given only for firm matches. Size is stated for part of the rows, as once, few or many counts, or as a class when the clone is expanded.

j_gene,abundance,d_gene,v_gene,CDR3nt,CDR3aa
TRBJ2-5,many,-,TRBV29-1,TGCAGCGTTCCGGGGCCTTTGGGGCAAGAGACCCAGTACTTC,CSVPGPLGQETQYF
TRBJ2-1,many,TRBD2,TRBV7-2,TGTGCCAGCAGCTCTAGCGGGATCTCCTACAATGAGCAGTTCTTC,CASSSSGISYNEQFF
TRBJ1-1,many,TRBD1,TRBV7-9,TGTGCCAGCAGTTTAGAGGGGGCGCGCACTGAAGCTTTCTTT,CASSLEGARTEAFF
TRBJ1-6,few,TRBD1,TRBV20-1,TGCAGTGCTAGAGGACCCGGGACAGGTTGGTCACCCCTCCACTTT,CSARGPGTGWSPLHF
TRBJ1-4,few,TRBD1,TRBV4-1,TGCGCCAGCAGCCCGGGGACAGGGGCGGCTAATGAAAAACTGTTTTTT,CASSPGTGAANEKLFF
TRBJ1-4,few,-,TRBV15,TGTGCCACCAGCAGAGATCGGGGGGCAGGTGGTGAAAAACTGTTTTTT,CATSRDRGAGGEKLFF
TRBJ1-5,few,-,TRBV6-1,TGTGCCTGCAGTGAAGCGCTGGCTGATCAGCCCCAGCATTTT,CACSEALADQPQHF
TRBJ1-1,few,-,TRBV7-9,TGTGCCAGCAGCTTCCCAGGGACATCTGAAGCTTTCTTT,CASSFPGTSEAFF
TRBJ2-5,few,TRBD2,TRBV27,TGTGCCAGCAGTTTGGGGACTAGCGGGAGTAGAGAGACCCGGTACTTC,CASSLGTSGSRETRYF
TRBJ2-3,-,-,TRBV29-1,TGCAGCGTCCGACCACAGGGGGGGGCAGATACGCAGTATTTT,CSVRPQGGADTQYF
TRBJ2-5,few,-,TRBV29-1,TGCAGCGTTGGACTGTCCCAAGAGACCCAGTACTTC,CSVGLSQETQYF
TRBJ2-5,-,-,TRBV12-3/TRBV12-4,TGTGCCAGCAGTTTTTCTGGGGCCAGGGAAGAGACCCAGTACTTC,CASSFSGAREETQYF
TRBJ2-3,-,TRBD1,TRBV5-1,TGCGCCAGCAGCTTGGACAGGGGCAGGTTCGTGGATACGCAGTATTTT,CASSLDRGRFVDTQYF
TRBJ2-3,-,TRBD2,TRBV5-6,TGTGCCAGCAGCCTATCTAGCGGGGTGTTCACAGATACGCAGTATTTT,CASSLSSGVFTDTQYF
TRBJ1-4,-,-,TRBV2,TGTGCCAGCGGTGGGACCGGGGGAAAACTGTTTTTT,CASGGTGGKLFF
TRBJ2-1,few,-,TRBV5-1,TGCGCCAGCAGCACCCAGGGAATCTTCTCCTACAATGAGCAGTTCTTC,CASSTQGIFSYNEQFF
TRBJ1-2,many,-,TRBV7-9,TGTGCCAGCAGGGAGCCGGGACACACCCGGGGCCGTGGCTACACCTTC,CASREPGHTRGRGYTF
TRBJ1-5,-,-,TRBV12-3/TRBV12-4,TGTGCCAGCAGCCTACACCGGGGAACCCAGCATTTT,CASSLHRGTQHF
TRBJ2-3,few,-,TRBV29-1,TGCAGCGGATTGATGGGGTATACGCAGTATTTT,CSGLMGYTQYF
TRBJ1-2,-,TRBD1,TRBV20-1,TGCAGTGCGCGTGACAGGGGAGGAGATGGCTACACCTTC,CSARDRGGDGYTF
TRBJ2-1,-,-,TRBV12-3/TRBV12-4,TGTGCCAGCAGTAACCAGCGGGTGAGCTCCTACAATGAGCAGTTCTTC,CASSNQRVSSYNEQFF
TRBJ1-1,-,TRBD1,TRBV5-1,TGCGCCAGCAGCTCTGGACAGGGGAAGGGTCCTGAAGCTTTCTTT,CASSSGQGKGPEAFF
TRBJ1-1,few,-,TRBV3-1,TGTGCCAGCAGCCCCCGTGAGGGGCCATTTCTAGAAGCTTTCTTT,CASSPREGPFLEAFF
TRBJ1-1,few,-,TRBV12-3/TRBV12-4,TGTGCCAGCAGCCCTTCCGCGAGGGAGCGGGTCTTT,CASSPSARERVF
TRBJ2-6,many,-,TRBV18,TGTGCCAGCTCACCCCGACAGAGCTCTGGGGCCAACGTCCTGACTTTC,CASSPRQSSGANVLTF
TRBJ2-2,-,-,TRBV7-2,TGTGCCAGCAGCTGGAGTCAAAACACCGGGGAGCTGTTTTTT,CASSWSQNTGELFF
TRBJ2-1,-,TRBD2,TRBV24-1,TGTGCCACCAGTGATTCCGACCCCAAGACTAGCGTTTACAATGAGCAGTTCTTC,CATSDSDPKTSVYNEQFF
TRBJ1-4,few,-,TRBV20-1,TGCAGTGCCGGCCAGGGGTTGGGGAATGAAAAACTGTTTTTT,CSAGQGLGNEKLFF
TRBJ2-5,few,-,TRBV20-1,TGCAGTGGTGGCACCCAAGAGACCCAGTACTTC,CSGGTQETQYF
TRBJ1-4,-,-,TRBV7-2,TGTGTCAGCAGCGCCGTTGGGGGCCAGGACGAAAAACTGTTTTTT,CVSSAVGGQDEKLFF
TRBJ2-7,many,-,TRBV6-1,TGTGCCAGCAGTGAGGGGGTCTCCTACGAGCAGTACTTC,CASSEGVSYEQYF
TRBJ1-1,-,-,TRBV6-5,TGTGCCAGCAGTTCGGGGGGCATCCCGGTAACTGAAGCTTTCTTT,CASSSGGIPVTEAFF